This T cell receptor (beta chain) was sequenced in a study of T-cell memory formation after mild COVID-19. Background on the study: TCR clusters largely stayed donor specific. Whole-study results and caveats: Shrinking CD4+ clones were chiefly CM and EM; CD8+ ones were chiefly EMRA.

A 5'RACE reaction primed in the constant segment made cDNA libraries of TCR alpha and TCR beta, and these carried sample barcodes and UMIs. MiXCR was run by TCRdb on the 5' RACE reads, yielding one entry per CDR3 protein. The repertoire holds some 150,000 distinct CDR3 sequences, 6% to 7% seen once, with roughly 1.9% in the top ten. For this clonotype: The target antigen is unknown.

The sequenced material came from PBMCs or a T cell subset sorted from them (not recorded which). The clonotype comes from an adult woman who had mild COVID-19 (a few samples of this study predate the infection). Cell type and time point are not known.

DNA for the CDR3: TGTGCCAGCAGTGGGGCGACAGGGATTTCTGGGACCCAGTACTTC. Translating it yields CASSGATGISGTQYF. This chain uses TRBV6-1 with TRBJ2-5; TRBD1 matches at 7 bases. Losses at the gene ends were 4 bases for V and 7 bases for J; bases not matched to a gene: 12. CDR3 length: 15 residues. Germline assignment: CDR1 MNHNS and CDR2 SASEGT.